This T cell receptor beta chain was found in a study of blood T cells in healthy people across ages. Primed by a sample-barcoded 5' primer and a J-beta primer mix, a second PCR proceeded for roughly 7 to 12 cycles. TCRdb reprocessed the 5' RACE reads with MiXCR, giving one entry per CDR3 protein. The sample shows about 1.6 million distinct CDR3 sequences, around 35% of them seen only once. This clonotype has just a few counts. This TCR was sampled from a woman aged 25 to 39 in good health. The sample was blood.

The CDR3: CAISPLGGDRIYNEQFF. CDR3 nucleotides: TGTGCCATCAGCCCTCTTGGCGGGGACAGGATTTACAATGAGCAGTTCTTC. This chain links TRBV10-3 with TRBJ2-1; TRBD1 agrees at 8 bases. The junction had 14 bases not matched to a gene; V was cut back by 6 bases and J by 4 bases. This CDR3 has 17 amino acids. Germline values: CDR1 ENHRY, CDR2 SYGVKD.